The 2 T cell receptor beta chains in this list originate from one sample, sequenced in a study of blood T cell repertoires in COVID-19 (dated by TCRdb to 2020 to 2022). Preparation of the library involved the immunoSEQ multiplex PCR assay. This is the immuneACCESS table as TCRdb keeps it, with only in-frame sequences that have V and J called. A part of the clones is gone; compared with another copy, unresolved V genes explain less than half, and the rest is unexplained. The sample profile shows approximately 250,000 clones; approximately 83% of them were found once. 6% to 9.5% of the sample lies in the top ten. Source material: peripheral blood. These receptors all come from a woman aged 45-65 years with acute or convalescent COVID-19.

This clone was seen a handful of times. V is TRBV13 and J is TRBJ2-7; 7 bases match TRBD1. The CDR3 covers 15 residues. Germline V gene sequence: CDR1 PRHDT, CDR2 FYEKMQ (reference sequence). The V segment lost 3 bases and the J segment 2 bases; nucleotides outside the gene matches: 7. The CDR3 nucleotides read TGTGCCAGCAGCTTGTTCCGGGACAGAACCTACGAGCAGTACTTC. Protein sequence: CASSLFRDRTYEQYF.

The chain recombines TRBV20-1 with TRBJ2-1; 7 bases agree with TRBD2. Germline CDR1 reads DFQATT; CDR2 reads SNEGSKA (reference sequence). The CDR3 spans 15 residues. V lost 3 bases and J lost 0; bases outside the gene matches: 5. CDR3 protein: CSASRSGPSYNEQFF. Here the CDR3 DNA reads TGCAGTGCTAGTCGTAGCGGGCCCTCCTACAATGAGCAGTTCTTC.